This record looks at one TCR beta chain sequence and its context. What it recognizes is unknown. The source of the sample is a study of response to subunit inactivated influenza vaccine. Findings of the study overall: A suggestion made by the authors is that each seasonal influenza vaccination recruits few new T cells.

MiXCR, run by TCRdb on the RT-PCR reads, gives a single entry per CDR3 protein. The table records about 650,000 distinct CDR3 sequences, less than 15% of them present only once. V dropped 0 bases and J dropped 0 bases, with 9 bases sitting between them. The CDR3 sequence is 16 residues long. The germline V gene encodes CDR1 MNHEY and CDR2 SVGAGI. This receptor was identified in a man in his forties or fifties who received an inactivated influenza vaccine. The input for sequencing was PBMCs from blood, taken approximately 15 days before vaccination. The gene calls are TRBV6-5 and TRBJ2-4; D is undetermined. Here the CDR3 DNA reads TGTGCCAGCAGTTACTCGGCAGGATTAGCCAAAAACATTCAGTACTTC. Encoded protein: CASSYSAGLAKNIQYF.